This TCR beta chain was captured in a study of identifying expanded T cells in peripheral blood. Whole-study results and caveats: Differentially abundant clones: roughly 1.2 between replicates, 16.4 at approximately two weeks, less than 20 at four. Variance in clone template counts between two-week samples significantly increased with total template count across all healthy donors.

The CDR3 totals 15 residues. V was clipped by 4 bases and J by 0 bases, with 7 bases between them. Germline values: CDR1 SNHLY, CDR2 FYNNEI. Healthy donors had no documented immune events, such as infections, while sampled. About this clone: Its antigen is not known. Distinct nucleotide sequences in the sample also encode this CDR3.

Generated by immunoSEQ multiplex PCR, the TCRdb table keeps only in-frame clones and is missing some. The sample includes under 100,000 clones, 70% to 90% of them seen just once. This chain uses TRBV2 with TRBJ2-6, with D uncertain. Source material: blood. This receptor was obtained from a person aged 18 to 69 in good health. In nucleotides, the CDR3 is TGTGCCAGCAGTGTCAAAGGCTCTGGGGCCAACGTCCTGACTTTC. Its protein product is CASSVKGSGANVLTF. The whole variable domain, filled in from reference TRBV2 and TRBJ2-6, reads EPEVTQTPSHQVTQMGQEVILRCVPISNHLYFYWYRQILGQKVEFLVSFYNNEISEKSEIFDDQFSVERPDGSNFTLKIRSTKLEDSAMYFCASSVKGSGANVLTFGAGSRLTVL.